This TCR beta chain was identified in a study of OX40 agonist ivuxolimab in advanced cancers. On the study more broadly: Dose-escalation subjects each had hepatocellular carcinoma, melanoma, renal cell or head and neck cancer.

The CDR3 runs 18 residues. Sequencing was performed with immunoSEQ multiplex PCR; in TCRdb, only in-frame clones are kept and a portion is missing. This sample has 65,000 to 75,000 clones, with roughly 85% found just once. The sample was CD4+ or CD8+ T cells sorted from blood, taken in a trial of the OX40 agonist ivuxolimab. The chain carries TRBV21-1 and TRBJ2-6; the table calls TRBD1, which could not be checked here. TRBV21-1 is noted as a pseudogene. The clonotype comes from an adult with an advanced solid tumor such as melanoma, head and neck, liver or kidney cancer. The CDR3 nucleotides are TGTGCCAGCAGCAAAGTTCGGACAGACCTCTCTGGGGCCAACGTCCTGACTTTC. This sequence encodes CASSKVRTDLSGANVLTF.